A selection of T cell receptor beta chains follows, all from one sample in a study of cytomegalovirus exposure and HLA in healthy donors. TCRdb's copy holds only in-frame clones and misses some; the assay was immunoSEQ multiplex PCR. The sample includes over 200,000 clones, 80% to 85% of them seen just once. The material sequenced was PBMCs. These receptors were taken from a woman aged 25 to 39 in good health and CMV-seropositive. CDR3s include the opening cysteine and the closing phenylalanine or tryptophan.

length	V	J	CDR3
13	TRBV5-1	TRBJ1-2	CASSLEGLEGYTF
13	TRBV5-1	TRBJ2-1	CASSLGRVNEQFF
17	TRBV5-1	TRBJ1-5	CASSFILGSYSNQPQHF
15	TRBV5-1	TRBJ2-1	CASSPGTNSYNEQFF
14	TRBV13	TRBJ1-4	CASSIRGSDEKLFF
16	TRBV10-3	TRBJ2-7	CAISDYGQGISYEQYF
15	TRBV7-3	TRBJ1-1	CASSLPPGVNTEAFF
13	TRBV28	TRBJ2-3	CASSFRTPPAQYF
14	TRBV7-2	TRBJ2-7	CASSLVGSSYEQYF
15	TRBV4-2	TRBJ1-2	CASSQTTGANYGYTF
16	TRBV9	TRBJ2-7	CASSASGLAGVVEQYF
15	TRBV2	TRBJ1-5	CASSVPGQGNQPQHF
13	TRBV18	TRBJ1-1	CASSPQRNTEAFF
14	TRBV6-5	TRBJ1-2	CASSYARLIYGYTF
16	TRBV9	TRBJ1-4	CASSGSPSSTNEKLFF
16	TRBV11-2	TRBJ2-1	CASSLSGQEGRGEQFF
17	TRBV9	TRBJ1-2	CASSGPWSGALNYGYTF
12	TRBV7-9	TRBJ1-1	CASSLFSTEAFF
14	TRBV27	TRBJ2-3	CASSWTGGADTQYF
13	TRBV28	TRBJ1-2	CASSQIRGYGYTF
16	TRBV19	TRBJ1-1	CASSEQGGMMNTEAFF
15	TRBV27	TRBJ2-7	CASSPRLQGAYEQYF
14	TRBV14	TRBJ2-5	CASSQAGGLETQYF
13	TRBV5-1	TRBJ1-1	CASSVSANTEAFF
15	TRBV2	TRBJ1-1	CASSGWDRRNTEAFF
14	TRBV9	TRBJ1-3	CASSVRLSGNTIYF
16	TRBV2	TRBJ2-2	CASSEEGTGNTGELFF
15	TRBV7-3	TRBJ2-7	CASSLSGGSSYEQYF
14	TRBV27	TRBJ1-1	CASRRGGGSTEAFF
13	TRBV7-9	TRBJ2-3	CASSLEGRALQYF
11	TRBV29-1	TRBJ1-1	CSAHRGTEAFF
13	TRBV6-1	TRBJ1-1	CASTTMGGNEAFF
15	TRBV25-1	TRBJ2-1	CASSDGQGPYNEQFF